This T cell receptor (beta chain) is from a study of blood T cell repertoires in COVID-19. Study-level background: Collection of acute and convalescent COVID-19 samples took place in the United States, Italy and Spain. Sources were T cells, B-cell-depleted T cells, or PBMCs; the material itself was cDNA or gDNA.

Germline assignment: CDR1 MGHDK and CDR2 SYGVNS. The CDR3 totals 12 residues. V was trimmed by 8 bases and J by 6 bases, leaving 11 bases between them. Original processing notes: Using reference gene primer amplification, nucleated cell counts were estimated. Data came from immunoSEQ multiplex PCR; TCRdb stores just in-frame clones and leaves some out. The D gene and trimming were derived from the DNA, and the V and J assignments and clone size from that table. The sample has around 190,000 clones; around nine tenths are singletons. This sequence joins TRBV25-1 and TRBJ2-1, with D tentatively TRBD2 (5 bases). This sequence originates from a human donor in a cohort sampled during active COVID-19. Sequenced input: peripheral blood. CDR3 coding DNA: TGTGCCAGCCACCTCGCGGGCAATGAGCAGTTCTTC. Its translation is CASHLAGNEQFF.